The 24 T cell receptor beta chains below were found in one sample sequenced in a study of T cell repertoires in cytomegalovirus infection. TCRdb analysed the reads with MiXCR anew, one entry per CDR3 protein. The sample shows about 330,000 distinct CDR3 sequences, approximately 9.5% of them seen only once. Input material: PBMCs. The receptors originated from a human donor in good health (CMV status not recorded). Some clones in this sample may be carry-over from other donors' samples.

This chain joins TRBV2 and TRBJ1-5, with D unclear. Looked up from germline, CDR1 is SNHLY and CDR2 is FYNNEI. The CDR3 consists of 14 residues. V gave up 1 base and J gave up 1 base, with 5 bases separating them. The CDR3 DNA reads TGTGCCAGCAGTGAAGGCGAGAGCAATCAGCCCCAGCATTTT. Encoded protein: CASSEGESNQPQHF.

This clonotype was found a few times. This chain joins TRBV12-5 and TRBJ1-5; no clear D. Per germline, CDR1 LGHNT and CDR2 FRNRAP. Trimming took off 5 bases at V and 2 bases at J, with 10 bases between the two ends. This CDR3 has 14 residues. The CDR3 DNA sequence: TGTGCTAGTGGTCCCCCTTCGGGCAATCAGCCCCAGCATTTT. It is translated as CASGPPSGNQPQHF.

The chain has TRBV4-3 and TRBJ2-1; D unresolved. The CDR3 runs 16 residues. The germline V and J ends were trimmed by 0 bases and 0 bases, with 9 bases remaining between them. In germline, CDR1 is LGHNA, CDR2 YSLEER. The CDR3 DNA reads TGCGCCAGCAGCCAAGATTACGCTAGCTCCTACAATGAGCAGTTCTTC. Protein: CASSQDYASSYNEQFF.

The table lists this clonotype with a few counts. The chain carries TRBV6-2 or TRBV6-3 and TRBJ1-1; 11 bases match TRBD1. V shed 2 bases and J 0 bases; nucleotides not matched to a gene: 5. Germline loops: CDR1 MNHEY, CDR2 SVGEGT. The CDR3 runs to 17 residues. The DNA for the CDR3 is TGTGCCAGCAGTTACACCCGGACAGGGGGCTTGAACACTGAAGCTTTCTTT. Its translation: CASSYTRTGGLNTEAFF.

This clonotype was seen more than once but under ten times. The J gene is TRBJ2-1, the V gene TRBV7-9; 8 bases map to TRBD2. The V gene end was trimmed by 3 bases and the J gene end by 8 bases; junction bases not matched to a gene: 6. The CDR3 consists of 14 residues. Germline V gives CDR1 SEHNR, CDR2 FQNEAQ (reference sequence). CDR3: CASSFSGRAHEQFF. The CDR3 DNA reads as TGTGCCAGCAGCTTCTCCGGGAGGGCCCATGAGCAGTTCTTC.

This clonotype appeared many times. The V call is TRBV7-2, the J call TRBJ1-1, with D possibly matching TRBD1 (5 bases). V was shortened by 5 bases and J by 5 bases, with 12 bases between the two germline ends. The CDR3 sequence is 13 residues long. Germline-derived CDR1 and CDR2 are SGHTA and FQGNSA. Here the CDR3 reads CASSLGLLTEAFF. In nucleotides, the CDR3 is TGTGCCAGCAGCCTGGGACTTCTAACTGAAGCTTTCTTT.

This chain links TRBV5-1 with TRBJ1-1, with D possibly TRBD1 on 6 matching bases. V was clipped by 3 bases and J by 3 bases, with 18 bases between them. Germline CDR1 SGHRS, CDR2 YFSETQ. This CDR3 comprises 16 residues. CDR3 in amino acids: CASSSLGGSVYTEAFF. The CDR3, as DNA: TGCGCCAGCAGCTCGCTAGGGGGATCTGTCTACACTGAAGCTTTCTTT.

At least ten counts were recorded for this clonotype. The genes are TRBV7-2 and TRBJ1-2, with TRBD1 as a possible D gene (5 bases). V lost 2 bases, J lost 6 bases, and 10 bases lay in between. The germline CDR1 and CDR2 sequences are SGHTA and FQGNSA. There are 13 residues in the CDR3. CDR3 protein: CASSLQGTHGYTF. CDR3 DNA sequence: TGTGCCAGCAGCTTACAGGGTACCCATGGCTACACCTTC.

This sequence joins TRBV20-1 and TRBJ1-2; unclear D gene. The V and J ends lost 0 bases and 6 bases respectively, with 14 bases between them. The CDR3 contains 14 residues. Germline loops: CDR1 DFQATT, CDR2 SNEGSKA (reference sequence). The CDR3 sequence: CSARDRRQVHGYTF. The CDR3 bases are TGCAGTGCTAGAGATCGTAGGCAGGTCCATGGCTACACCTTC.

V usage is TRBV7-9 and J usage is TRBJ1-1; D not certain. The CDR3 runs 14 residues. The V gene's germline CDR1 is SEHNR and CDR2 FQNEAQ (reference sequence). V lost 2 bases and J lost 1, with 8 bases in between. CDR3 sequence: CASSLLSENTEAFF. DNA of the CDR3: TGTGCCAGCAGCTTATTGTCCGAGAACACTGAAGCTTTCTTT.

This clonotype was recorded a few times. The chain couples TRBV11-3 to TRBJ2-7; 11 nucleotides line up with TRBD2. Germline loops: CDR1 SGHNT, CDR2 YENEEA. This CDR3 has 18 amino acids. Trimming cost V 5 bases and J 5 bases; bases outside gene matches: 17. DNA of the CDR3: TGTGCCAGCAGCCCCTGGAGTCTAGCGGGGGGTCATTGGAACGAGCAGTACTTC. This gives the protein CASSPWSLAGGHWNEQYF.

There are a few counts of this clonotype. This chain connects TRBV28 to TRBJ2-7; 8 bases match TRBD2. Germline assignment: CDR1 MDHEN and CDR2 SYDVKM. With V trimmed by 6 bases and J by 0 bases, 7 bases remained unmatched. The CDR3 length is 15 residues. The CDR3 is CASSTTSGPSYEQYF. The DNA for the CDR3 is TGTGCCAGCAGCACCACTAGCGGACCCTCCTACGAGCAGTACTTC.

The table lists this clonotype with many counts. The V gene is TRBV7-9, the J gene TRBJ2-5; TRBD1 is a possible D gene (5 bases). Trimming took 2 bases from V and 1 from J, leaving 11 bases between them. CDR1 and CDR2 (germline): SEHNR, FQNEAQ (reference sequence). The CDR3 consists of 15 residues. The CDR3 sequence is CASSLPLQAQETQYF. The DNA of the CDR3 is TGTGCCAGCAGCTTACCCCTACAGGCCCAAGAGACCCAGTACTTC.

The table lists this clonotype with many counts. V is TRBV7-8 and J is TRBJ1-5; TRBD1 might be the D (6 bases). Trimming shortened V by 3 bases and J by 0 bases, and 12 bases separated the two germline ends. This CDR3 is 16 amino acids long. CDR1 is SGHVS, CDR2 FQNEAQ, per germline. Here the CDR3 DNA reads TGTGCCAGCAGCTTGGGGACAACCCGTAGCAATCAGCCCCAGCATTTT. Its protein product is CASSLGTTRSNQPQHF.

In this sample, this clonotype turned up many times. The chain recombines TRBV20-1 with TRBJ2-5; 8 bases map to TRBD2. Germline CDR1 is DFQATT and CDR2 is SNEGSKA (reference sequence). The CDR3 runs 13 residues. Trimming removed 0 bases from V and 9 bases from J; junction bases left unmatched: 6. The chain's CDR3 is CSARDPAGVSQYF. The CDR3 DNA reads TGCAGTGCTAGAGACCCAGCGGGAGTGTCCCAGTACTTC.

This clonotype turned up a few times. The rearrangement uses TRBV3-1 and TRBJ2-1; 11 bases are a match to TRBD2. Per germline, CDR1 LGHDT and CDR2 YNNKEL (reference sequence). The CDR3 sequence is 17 residues long. V gave up 1 base and J gave up 7 bases; unmatched junction bases: 9. CDR3 in amino acids: CASSQGVAGGPGNEQFF. CDR3 bases: TGTGCCAGCAGCCAAGGGGTAGCGGGAGGGCCAGGAAATGAGCAGTTCTTC.

The chain is built from TRBV18 and TRBJ2-5, with D maybe TRBD1 (5 bases). Germline CDR1 reads KGHSH; CDR2 reads LQKENI. This CDR3 spans 14 amino acids. Trimming removed 0 bases at V and 4 bases at J, with 9 bases between. As DNA, the CDR3 is TGTGCCAGCTCACCACCGCAGGGCCGAGAGACCCAGTACTTC. Its protein is CASSPPQGRETQYF.

This clonotype appeared many times. This CDR3 reads CASRDRGGGTDTQYF. The CDR3 nucleotides are TGTGCCAGCAGGGACCGGGGGGGGGGCACAGATACGCAGTATTTT. The chain recombines TRBV6-1 with TRBJ2-3; TRBD2 matches at 8 bases. This CDR3 comprises 15 residues. The trim removed 6 bases at V and 1 base at J, leaving 6 bases unmatched. CDR1 and CDR2 (germline): MNHNS, SASEGT.

This clonotype was recorded at least ten times. The chain carries TRBV7-7 and TRBJ2-5, with TRBD1 as a possible D gene (6 bases). CDR3 length: 14 amino acids. In germline, CDR1 is SSHAT, CDR2 FNYEAQ (reference sequence). Deletions cut 4 bases from V and 5 bases from J, with 14 bases between. CDR3 protein: CASSYTGSRETQYF. CDR3 nucleotides: TGTGCCAGCAGCTATACAGGGAGCCGGGAGACCCAGTACTTC.

This clonotype occurred many times. V gene TRBV7-2 combines with J gene TRBJ1-2; 7 nucleotides line up with TRBD1. Per germline, CDR1 SGHTA and CDR2 FQGNSA. The CDR3 has 16 residues. The V segment lost 1 base and the J segment 0 bases; nucleotides outside the gene matches: 5. The CDR3 DNA reads as TGTGCCAGCAGCTTAGTAGGGGGCTCAGCTAACTATGGCTACACCTTC. Translated, it gives CASSLVGGSANYGYTF.

Concerning this clonotype: A much larger clone differs from this one at a single base, so this may be a read error. The chain recombines TRBV11-2 with TRBJ2-5; D unresolved. This CDR3 comprises 14 residues. The germline V gene encodes CDR1 SGHAT and CDR2 FQNNGV. The CDR3 nucleotides read TGTGCCAGCGGCTTAGTCTGGCAACAAGAGACCCAGTACTTC. It codes for CASGLVWQQETQYF.

The V call is TRBV27, the J call TRBJ2-4, with 8 bases aligning to TRBD1. V shed 8 bases and J 0 bases; nucleotides not matched to a gene: 6. Germline CDR1 MNHEY, CDR2 SMNVEV (reference sequence). The CDR3 contains 15 residues. This chain's CDR3 is CASRRTGLAKNIQYF. CDR3 DNA: TGTGCCAGCCGGAGGACAGGGCTAGCCAAAAACATTCAGTACTTC.

This clonotype was seen only a few times. The chain couples TRBV19 to TRBJ1-6, with no clear D. The CDR3 totals 15 residues. Germline CDR1 and CDR2: LNHDA and SQIVND (reference sequence). Trimming shortened V by 6 bases and J by 7 bases, and 16 bases separated the two germline ends. The CDR3 loop reads CASRNSKRWNSPLHF. In nucleotides, the CDR3 is TGTGCCAGTAGAAACAGCAAGCGGTGGAATTCACCCCTCCACTTT. Looking up the rest from reference TRBV19 and TRBJ1-6 gives the full variable domain: DGGITQSPKYLFRKEGQNVTLSCEQNLNHDAMYWYRQDPGQGLRLIYYSQIVNDFQKGDIAEGYSVSREKKESFPLTVTSAQKNPTAFYLCASRNSKRWNSPLHFGNGTRLTVT.

This clonotype was detected a few times. The chain carries TRBV7-2 and TRBJ2-7; 7 bases map to TRBD2. Trimming removed 1 base from V and 2 bases from J; junction bases left unmatched: 5. The germline CDR1 and CDR2 sequences are SGHTA and FQGNSA. The CDR3 has 15 residues. CDR3 in DNA: TGTGCCAGCAGCTTAGGTTCTAGCGGAACCTACGAGCAGTACTTC. Its protein product is CASSLGSSGTYEQYF.